This T cell receptor beta chain was sequenced for a study of OX40 agonist ivuxolimab in advanced cancers. Only in-frame clones appear in the TCRdb table, and some are missing; sequencing was by immunoSEQ multiplex PCR. The table records tens of thousands of clones, 80% to 90% of them present only once. Trimming shortened V by 0 bases and J by 4 bases, and 14 bases separated the two germline ends. The CDR3 is 17 amino acids. Germline V gene sequence: CDR1 SGHRS, CDR2 YFSETQ. This material consisted of CD4+ or CD8+ T cells sorted from blood, taken in a trial of the OX40 agonist ivuxolimab. This TCR came from an adult with an advanced solid tumor such as melanoma, head and neck, liver or kidney cancer. V and J are TRBV5-1 and TRBJ2-6; TRBD1 is a possible D gene (6 bases). Written as DNA, the CDR3 is TGCGCCAGCAGCTTGGACCCCCAGGGGTGGGGGGCCAACGTCCTGACTTTC. Translated: CASSLDPQGWGANVLTF.